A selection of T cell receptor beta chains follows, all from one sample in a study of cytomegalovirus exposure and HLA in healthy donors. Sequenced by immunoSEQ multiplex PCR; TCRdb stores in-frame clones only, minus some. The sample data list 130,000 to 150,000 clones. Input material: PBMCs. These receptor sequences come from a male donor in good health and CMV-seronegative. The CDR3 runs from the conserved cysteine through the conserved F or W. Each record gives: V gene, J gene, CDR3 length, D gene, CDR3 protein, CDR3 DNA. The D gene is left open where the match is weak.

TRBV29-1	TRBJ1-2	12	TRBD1	CSVEDRSYGYTF	TGCAGCGTCGAGGACAGGTCCTATGGCTACACCTTC
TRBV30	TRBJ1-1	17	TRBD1	CAWSRTTGGWWNTEAFF	TGTGCCTGGAGTCGTACTACAGGGGGGTGGTGGAACACTGAAGCTTTCTTT
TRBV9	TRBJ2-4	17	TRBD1	CASSVADRGIAKNIQYF	TGTGCCAGCAGCGTAGCAGACAGGGGGATAGCCAAAAACATTCAGTACTTC
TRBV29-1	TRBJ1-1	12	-	CSVERVHTEAFF	TGCAGCGTTGAGAGGGTGCACACTGAAGCCTTCTTT
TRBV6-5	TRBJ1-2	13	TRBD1	CASTPGQNYGYTF	TGTGCCAGCACCCCGGGACAGAACTATGGCTACACCTTC
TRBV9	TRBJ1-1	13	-	CASSVEQGTEAFF	TGTGCCAGCAGCGTAGAACAGGGTACTGAAGCTTTCTTT
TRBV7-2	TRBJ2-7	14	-	CASSLGGALLEQYF	TGTGCCAGCAGCTTGGGCGGGGCCCTCCTAGAGCAGTACTTC
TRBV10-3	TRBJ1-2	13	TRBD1	CAISSGTEDGYTF	TGTGCCATCAGTTCCGGGACAGAGGATGGCTACACCTTC
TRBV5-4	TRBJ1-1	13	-	CASSLGGSTEAFF	TGTGCCAGCAGCTTGGGCGGGAGTACTGAAGCTTTCTTT
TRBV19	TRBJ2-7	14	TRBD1	CASSDSGGPYEQYF	TGTGCCAGTAGTGACTCAGGGGGTCCATACGAGCAGTACTTC
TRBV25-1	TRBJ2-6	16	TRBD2	CASSDSGFSGANVLTF	TGTGCCAGCAGTGATAGCGGGTTCTCTGGGGCCAACGTCCTGACTTTC
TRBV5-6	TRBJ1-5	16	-	CASSLWTVASNQPQHF	TGTGCCAGCAGCTTGTGGACAGTCGCGAGCAATCAGCCCCAGCATTTT
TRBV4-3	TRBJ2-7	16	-	CASSQELGDNSYEQYF	TGCGCCAGCAGCCAAGAGCTGGGGGACAACTCCTACGAGCAGTACTTC
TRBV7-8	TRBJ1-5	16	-	CASSLGGRNSNQPQHF	TGTGCCAGCAGCTTAGGGGGCAGAAATAGCAATCAGCCCCAGCATTTT
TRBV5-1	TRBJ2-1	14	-	CASSHRDNRNEQFF	TGCGCCAGCAGCCACCGGGACAACCGAAATGAGCAGTTCTTC
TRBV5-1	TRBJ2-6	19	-	CVTHRQASKPSSGANVLTF	TGCGTCACCCACCGACAGGCATCAAAACCCAGCTCTGGGGCCAACGTCCTGACTTTC
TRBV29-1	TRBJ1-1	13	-	CSVDDGVYAEAFF	TGCAGCGTTGATGACGGGGTTTACGCTGAAGCTTTCTTT
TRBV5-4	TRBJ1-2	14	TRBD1	CASSFDRGDYGYTF	TGTGCCAGCAGCTTTGACAGGGGGGACTATGGCTACACCTTC
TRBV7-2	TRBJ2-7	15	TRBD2	CASSLVATSENQQYF	TGTGCCAGCAGCTTGGTTGCGACTAGCGAGAATCAGCAGTACTTC
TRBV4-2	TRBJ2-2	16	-	CASSQAFGGTTGELFF	TGTGCCAGCAGCCAAGCCTTTGGGGGGACCACCGGGGAGCTGTTTTTT
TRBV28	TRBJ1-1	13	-	CASSLLKGTEAFF	TGTGCCAGCAGTTTATTAAAGGGGACTGAAGCTTTCTTT
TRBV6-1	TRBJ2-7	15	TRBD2	CASSELAGGPGEQYF	TGTGCCAGCAGTGAACTAGCGGGAGGGCCGGGGGAGCAGTACTTC
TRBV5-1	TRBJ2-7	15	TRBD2	CASSLGTSGAYEQYF	TGCGCCAGCAGCTTGGGGACTAGCGGGGCGTACGAGCAGTACTTC
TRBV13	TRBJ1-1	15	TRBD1	CASSLGKGARAEAFF	TGTGCCAGCAGCTTAGGCAAGGGGGCGAGGGCTGAAGCTTTCTTT
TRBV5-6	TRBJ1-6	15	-	CASSRGRGYNSPLHF	TGTGCCAGCTCGAGGGGGAGAGGGTATAATTCACCCCTCCACTTT
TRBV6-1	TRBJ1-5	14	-	CASSEQQGNQPQHF	TGTGCCAGCAGTGAACAACAGGGTAATCAGCCCCAGCATTTT
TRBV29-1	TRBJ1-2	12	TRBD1	CSVPDRGGGYTF	TGCAGCGTTCCTGACAGGGGGGGTGGCTACACCTTC
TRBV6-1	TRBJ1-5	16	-	CASSEVSTSGTQPQHF	TGTGCCAGCAGTGAGGTCAGTACGTCTGGTACTCAGCCCCAGCATTTT
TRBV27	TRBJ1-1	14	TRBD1	CASRGQGNTAEAFF	TGTGCCAGCAGGGGACAGGGGAATACGGCTGAAGCTTTCTTT
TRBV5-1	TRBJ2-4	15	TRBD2	CASSLSGGAKNIQYF	TGCGCCAGCAGCTTGAGCGGGGGCGCCAAAAACATTCAGTACTTC
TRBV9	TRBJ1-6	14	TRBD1	CASSVQGGNSPLHF	TGTGCCAGCAGCGTGCAGGGGGGAAATTCACCCCTCCACTTT
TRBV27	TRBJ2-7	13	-	CASSAGTIYEQYF	TGTGCCAGCAGTGCCGGGACAATCTACGAGCAGTACTTC
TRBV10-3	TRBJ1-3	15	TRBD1	CAISAGTGGENTIYF	TGTGCCATCAGCGCCGGGACAGGGGGCGAAAACACCATATATTTT
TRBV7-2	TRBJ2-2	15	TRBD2	CASSLDLAGTGELFF	TGTGCCAGCAGCTTAGATCTAGCGGGTACCGGGGAGCTGTTTTTT
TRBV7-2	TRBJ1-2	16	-	CASSLSWLGTNYGYTF	TGTGCCAGCAGCCTTTCATGGCTCGGGACAAACTATGGCTACACCTTC
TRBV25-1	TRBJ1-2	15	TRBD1	CASRPHGTGGYGYTF	TGTGCCAGCAGACCCCACGGGACAGGGGGCTACGGCTACACCTTC
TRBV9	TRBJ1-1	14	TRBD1	CASSAGQAGTEAFF	TGTGCCAGCAGCGCCGGACAGGCGGGCACTGAAGCTTTCTTT
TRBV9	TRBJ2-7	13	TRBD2	CASQGSGAYEQYF	TGTGCCAGCCAAGGAAGCGGGGCCTACGAGCAGTACTTC
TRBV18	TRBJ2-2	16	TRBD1	CASSPTTGENTGELFF	TGTGCCAGCTCACCGACGACAGGGGAAAACACCGGGGAGCTGTTTTTT
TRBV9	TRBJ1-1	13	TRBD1	CASSPDHRGEAFF	TGTGCCAGCAGCCCAGACCACAGGGGAGAAGCTTTCTTT
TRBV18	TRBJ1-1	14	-	CASSPPLELTEAFF	TGTGCCAGCTCACCACCATTAGAGCTCACTGAAGCTTTCTTT
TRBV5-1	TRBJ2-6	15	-	CASSLQAAGANVLTF	TGCGCCAGCAGCCTACAGGCGGCCGGGGCCAACGTCCTGACTTTC